Listed below are T cell receptor beta chains from one sample, sequenced in a study of blood T cell repertoires in COVID-19. Produced via immunoSEQ multiplex PCR; TCRdb's table is partial and in-frame only. This sample has some 250,000 clones, with about 90% found just once. Sequenced: PBMCs or T cells enriched from blood (not recorded which). All receptors come from a woman in her thirties or forties with acute COVID-19. CDR3s include the opening cysteine and the closing phenylalanine or tryptophan. A D gene is named only where the DNA matches it firmly. For some rows the clone size is stated as once, few or many, or as a class when expanded; others skip it.

clone_size,j_call,d_call,v_call,cdr3_aa,cdr3_nt
NA,TRBJ1-3,NA,TRBV11-3,CASSPMAGNTIYF,TGTGCCAGCAGCCCTATGGCTGGAAACACCATATATTTT
NA,TRBJ1-1,TRBD1,TRBV10-3,CASVGQALMNTEAFF,TGTGCCAGCGTGGGACAGGCGCTCATGAACACTGAAGCTTTCTTT
NA,TRBJ2-7,TRBD1,TRBV5-1,CASSLKSLQGDNEQYF,TGCGCCAGCAGCTTGAAGTCTTTGCAGGGGGATAACGAGCAGTACTTC
NA,TRBJ1-1,NA,TRBV14,CASSQHLNTEAFF,TGTGCCAGCAGCCAACATCTGAACACTGAAGCTTTCTTT
NA,TRBJ2-3,NA,TRBV4-1,CASSQVSGVGTHTDTQYF,TGCGCCAGCAGCCAAGTGTCAGGGGTAGGGACCCACACAGATACGCAGTATTTT
NA,TRBJ2-1,TRBD1,TRBV7-6,CASSNRDRGEYNEQFF,TGTGCCAGCAGCAACCGGGACAGGGGGGAATACAATGAGCAGTTCTTC
NA,TRBJ1-1,NA,TRBV10-1,CASSEAGITEAFF,TGCGCCAGCAGTGAAGCAGGGATCACTGAAGCTTTCTTT
NA,TRBJ2-3,TRBD1,TRBV24-1,CAARDRVTDTQYF,TGTGCCGCCCGGGACAGGGTTACAGATACGCAGTATTTT
NA,TRBJ2-7,TRBD2,TRBV4-2,CASSQLAGVTPYEQYF,TGTGCCAGCAGCCAACTAGCGGGAGTCACTCCCTACGAGCAGTACTTC
once,TRBJ2-5,TRBD1,TRBV7-2,CASQGAETQYF,TGTGCCAGTCAGGGGGCCGAGACCCAGTACTTC
once,TRBJ1-2,NA,TRBV14,CASSPDRNNGYTF,TGTGCCAGCAGCCCTGACAGAAATAATGGCTACACCTTC
NA,TRBJ2-1,TRBD2,TRBV6-2/TRBV6-3,CASSHRTSVYNEQFF,TGTGCCAGCAGCCACCGGACTAGCGTCTACAATGAGCAGTTCTTC
NA,TRBJ2-7,TRBD2,TRBV11-3,CASSLGGSGRYEQYF,TGTGCCAGCAGCTTAGGCGGTAGCGGGAGGTACGAGCAGTACTTC
NA,TRBJ1-6,TRBD1,TRBV5-5,CASSAGQPTPIRNSPLHF,TGTGCCAGCAGCGCGGGACAGCCCACTCCAATCCGGAATTCACCCCTCCACTTT
NA,TRBJ2-7,TRBD2,TRBV6-5,CASRGGQGVGEQYF,TGTGCCAGCCGGGGGGGCCAGGGAGTTGGTGAGCAGTACTTC
NA,TRBJ2-3,NA,TRBV3-1/TRBV3-2,CASSQGLTSTDTQYF,TGTGCCAGCAGCCAAGGACTGACTAGCACAGATACGCAGTATTTT
few,TRBJ2-1,TRBD2,TRBV3-1/TRBV3-2,CASSQTSGRGNEQFF,TGTGCCAGCAGCCAGACTAGCGGGAGAGGAAATGAGCAGTTCTTC
NA,TRBJ1-2,TRBD1,TRBV5-1,CASSLAGTGDGYTF,TGCGCCAGCAGCTTGGCCGGGACAGGAGATGGCTACACCTTC
NA,TRBJ2-3,TRBD2,TRBV12-5,CASGLGLAGGGSDTQYF,TGTGCTAGTGGTTTGGGACTAGCGGGAGGAGGGTCAGATACGCAGTATTTT
NA,TRBJ2-7,NA,TRBV3-1/TRBV3-2,CASSQDRASASYEQYF,TGTGCCAGCAGCCAAGATCGAGCTAGCGCGTCCTACGAGCAGTACTTC
NA,TRBJ1-1,NA,TRBV19,CASSMGRGGLNTEAFF,TGTGCCAGTAGTATGGGTCGTGGGGGGTTGAACACTGAAGCTTTCTTT
NA,TRBJ2-7,TRBD2,TRBV7-6,CASSLGTSGTSYEQYF,TGTGCCAGCAGCTTAGGGACTAGCGGGACGTCCTACGAGCAGTACTTC
NA,TRBJ1-5,NA,TRBV19,CASSIERMSALQPQHF,TGTGCCAGTAGTATAGAAAGGATGAGCGCCCTTCAGCCCCAGCATTTT
NA,TRBJ2-1,TRBD2,TRBV19,CASSYQGTSGSDEQFF,TGTGCCAGTAGTTATCAAGGGACTAGCGGGAGCGATGAGCAGTTCTTC
NA,TRBJ2-1,TRBD2,TRBV9,CASSGEGLARYNEQFF,TGTGCCAGCAGCGGAGAGGGACTAGCTAGGTACAATGAGCAGTTCTTC
NA,TRBJ2-1,TRBD1,TRBV5-1,CASRGTGTNEQFF,TGCGCCAGCAGAGGGACAGGGACGAATGAGCAGTTCTTC
once,TRBJ2-1,TRBD1,TRBV7-9,CATSPPGQGKNEQFF,TGTGCCACCTCTCCGCCGGGACAGGGAAAAAATGAGCAGTTCTTC
NA,TRBJ1-1,NA,TRBV5-1,CASSRPSGADRTEAFF,TGCGCCAGCAGCCGGCCATCGGGCGCAGATCGGACAGAAGCTTTCTTT
NA,TRBJ1-4,NA,TRBV2,CASSGGGNEKLFF,TGTGCCAGCAGTGGGGGCGGTAATGAAAAACTGTTTTTT
NA,TRBJ2-3,TRBD2,TRBV5-1,CASSLTSGTNTDTQYF,TGCGCCAGCAGCTTGACTAGCGGAACTAACACAGATACGCAGTATTTT
once,TRBJ1-5,NA,TRBV24-1,CATREDGDNQPQHF,TGTGCCACCAGGGAGGACGGAGACAATCAGCCCCAGCATTTT
NA,TRBJ2-2,TRBD2,TRBV7-9,CASSLATSGRQTGELFF,TGTGCCAGCAGCTTAGCGACTAGCGGGAGACAAACCGGGGAGCTGTTTTTT
NA,TRBJ1-1,NA,TRBV5-5,CASGGVVGRSNTEAFF,TGTGCCAGCGGGGGGGTTGTGGGCCGGTCGAACACTGAAGCTTTCTTT
NA,TRBJ2-5,TRBD1,TRBV6-5,CASTRGHGETQYF,TGTGCCAGCACCAGGGGGCATGGGGAGACCCAGTACTTC
NA,TRBJ1-2,TRBD1,TRBV6-5,CASSPMRTGDYGYTF,TGTGCCAGCAGCCCAATGCGGACAGGGGACTATGGCTACACCTTC
NA,TRBJ2-7,TRBD2,TRBV5-1,CASSLPRGGTSGKSYEQYF,TGCGCCAGCAGCTTGCCCAGAGGGGGGACTAGCGGGAAATCCTACGAGCAGTACTTC
NA,TRBJ2-1,TRBD1,TRBV3-1/TRBV3-2,CASSQTRTGANEQFF,TGTGCCAGCAGCCAGACAAGGACAGGGGCCAATGAGCAGTTCTTC
NA,TRBJ1-4,NA,TRBV24-1,CATSDNQGREKLFF,TGTGCCACCAGTGATAATCAGGGTCGGGAAAAACTGTTTTTT
NA,TRBJ1-1,TRBD1,TRBV28,CASSGGQRTGNAFF,TGTGCCAGCAGTGGAGGGCAAAGGACAGGGAATGCTTTCTTT
few,TRBJ2-5,NA,TRBV6-5,CASRASLRTQYF,TGTGCCAGCAGGGCTAGCTTACGGACCCAGTACTTC
once,TRBJ2-1,TRBD2,TRBV18,CASSQAGGSYNEQFF,TGTGCCAGCTCACAAGCGGGAGGGTCCTACAATGAGCAGTTCTTC
once,TRBJ1-5,NA,TRBV27,CASSLLGGGQPQHF,TGTGCCAGCAGTTTGCTGGGGGGAGGTCAGCCCCAGCATTTT
NA,TRBJ2-1,TRBD2,TRBV11-2,CASSSRPGLAGRNEQFF,TGTGCCAGCAGCTCACGCCCGGGACTAGCGGGTCGCAATGAGCAGTTCTTC
NA,TRBJ2-3,NA,TRBV19,CASSLGRSTDTQYF,TGTGCCAGTAGCCTCGGGAGATCCACAGATACGCAGTATTTT
NA,TRBJ1-2,NA,TRBV25-1,CASSEATVRGYTF,TGTGCCAGCAGTGAAGCGACAGTGAGAGGCTACACCTTC
NA,TRBJ2-7,TRBD1,TRBV12-3/TRBV12-4,CASRSVQGAEQYF,TGTGCCAGCAGATCTGTACAGGGGGCCGAGCAGTACTTC
once,TRBJ1-5,NA,TRBV28,CASSPGSLAYSNQPQHF,TGTGCCAGCAGTCCCGGGTCCTTGGCTTATAGCAATCAGCCCCAGCATTTT
NA,TRBJ1-4,TRBD1,TRBV4-1,CASSQDRVEGEKLFF,TGCGCCAGCAGCCAGGACAGGGTGGAGGGTGAAAAACTGTTTTTT
NA,TRBJ1-5,NA,TRBV4-1,CASSQDQVSLQPQHF,TGCGCCAGCAGCCAAGATCAAGTGAGCCTACAGCCCCAGCATTTT
NA,TRBJ1-2,NA,TRBV7-9,CASSLLRQRGYGYTF,TGTGCCAGCAGCTTACTTAGACAGCGGGGCTATGGCTACACCTTC
NA,TRBJ1-2,TRBD1,TRBV5-1,CASSRTGSDYGYTF,TGCGCCAGCAGCAGGACAGGGTCCGACTATGGCTACACCTTC
NA,TRBJ2-1,TRBD1,TRBV5-1,CASSWRGQGESEQFF,TGCGCCAGCAGCTGGAGGGGACAGGGGGAGTCCGAGCAGTTCTTC